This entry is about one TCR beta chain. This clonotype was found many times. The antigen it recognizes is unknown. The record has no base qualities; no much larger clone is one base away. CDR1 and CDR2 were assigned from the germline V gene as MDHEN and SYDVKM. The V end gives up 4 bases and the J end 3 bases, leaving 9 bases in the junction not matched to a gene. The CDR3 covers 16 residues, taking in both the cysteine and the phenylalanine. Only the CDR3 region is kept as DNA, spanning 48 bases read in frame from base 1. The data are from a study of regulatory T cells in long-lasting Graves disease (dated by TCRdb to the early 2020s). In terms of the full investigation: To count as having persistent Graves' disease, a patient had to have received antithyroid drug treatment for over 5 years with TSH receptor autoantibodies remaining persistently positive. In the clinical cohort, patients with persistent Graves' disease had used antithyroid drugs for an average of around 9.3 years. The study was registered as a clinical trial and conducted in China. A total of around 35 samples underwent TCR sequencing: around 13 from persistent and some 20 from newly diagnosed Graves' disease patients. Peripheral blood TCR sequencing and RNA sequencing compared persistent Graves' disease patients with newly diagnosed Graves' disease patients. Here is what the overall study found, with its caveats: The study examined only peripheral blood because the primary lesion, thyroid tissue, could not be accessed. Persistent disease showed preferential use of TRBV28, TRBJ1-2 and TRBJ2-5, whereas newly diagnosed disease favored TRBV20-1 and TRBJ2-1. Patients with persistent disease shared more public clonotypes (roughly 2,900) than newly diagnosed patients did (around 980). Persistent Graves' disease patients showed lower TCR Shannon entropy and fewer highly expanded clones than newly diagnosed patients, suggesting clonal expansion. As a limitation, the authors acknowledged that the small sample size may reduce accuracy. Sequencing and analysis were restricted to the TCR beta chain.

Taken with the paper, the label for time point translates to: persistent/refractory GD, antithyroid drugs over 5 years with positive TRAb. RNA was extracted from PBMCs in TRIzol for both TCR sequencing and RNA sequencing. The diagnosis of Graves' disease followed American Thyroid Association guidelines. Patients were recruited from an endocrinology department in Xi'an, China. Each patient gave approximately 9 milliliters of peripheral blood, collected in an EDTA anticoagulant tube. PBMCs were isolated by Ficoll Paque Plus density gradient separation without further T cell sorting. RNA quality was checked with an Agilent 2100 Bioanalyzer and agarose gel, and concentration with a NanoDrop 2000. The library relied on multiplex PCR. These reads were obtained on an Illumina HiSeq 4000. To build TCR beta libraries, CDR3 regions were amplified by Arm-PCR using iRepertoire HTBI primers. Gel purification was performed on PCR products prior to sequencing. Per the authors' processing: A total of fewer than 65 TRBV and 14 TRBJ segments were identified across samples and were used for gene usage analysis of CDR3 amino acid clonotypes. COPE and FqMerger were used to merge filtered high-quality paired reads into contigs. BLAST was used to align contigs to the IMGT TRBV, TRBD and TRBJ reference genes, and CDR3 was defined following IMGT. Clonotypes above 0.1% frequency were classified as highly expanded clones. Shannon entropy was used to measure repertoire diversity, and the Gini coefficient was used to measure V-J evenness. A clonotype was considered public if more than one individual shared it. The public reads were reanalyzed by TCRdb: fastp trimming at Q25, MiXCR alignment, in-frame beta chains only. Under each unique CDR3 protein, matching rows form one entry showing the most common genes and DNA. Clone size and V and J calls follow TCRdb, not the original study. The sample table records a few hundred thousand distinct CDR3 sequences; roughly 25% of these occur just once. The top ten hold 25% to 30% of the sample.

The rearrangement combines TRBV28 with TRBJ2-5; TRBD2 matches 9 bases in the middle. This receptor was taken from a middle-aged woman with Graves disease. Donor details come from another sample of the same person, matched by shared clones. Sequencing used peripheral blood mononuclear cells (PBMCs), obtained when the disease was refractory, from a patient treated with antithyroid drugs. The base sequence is TGTGCCAGCAGTTCTAGCGGGATCCCCACCAAAGAGACCCAGTACTTC. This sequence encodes CASSSSGIPTKETQYF.